A single sample is the source of the 20 T cell receptor beta chains below, sequenced in a study of technical replicates of blood from several donors. Only in-frame clones appear in the TCRdb table, and some are missing; sequencing was by immunoSEQ multiplex PCR. The sample includes 65,000 to 90,000 clones, about 91% of them seen just once. Source material: T cells isolated from PBMCs. The receptor source for this set is a human donor in good health.

The chain joins TRBV19 to TRBJ2-7; the match to TRBD1 covers 7 bases. V shed 0 bases, J shed 3 bases, and the junction held 5 bases outside the gene matches. The germline V gene encodes CDR1 LNHDA and CDR2 SQIVND (reference sequence). The CDR3 has 15 amino acids. CDR3 amino acids: CASSIEDRMNYEQYF. CDR3 bases: TGTGCCAGTAGTATAGAGGACAGGATGAACTACGAGCAGTACTTC.

The CDR3 coding sequence is TGTGCCAGCAGTATATGGACAGGGTCCTACGAGCAGTACTTC. It specifies CASSIWTGSYEQYF. The chain joins TRBV6-1 to TRBJ2-7, with TRBD1 matching 8 bases. The CDR3 length is 14 residues. Germline values: CDR1 MNHNS, CDR2 SASEGT. Losses at the gene ends were 5 bases for V and 1 base for J; bases not matched to a gene: 4.

This rearrangement joins TRBV6-5 to TRBJ1-2; D gene uncertain. Germline CDR1 and CDR2: MNHEY and SVGAGI. This CDR3 is built from 13 residues. Trimming removed 6 bases at V and 1 base at J, with 9 bases between. CDR3 bases: TGTGCCAGCAGACCCGGACTTAACTATGGCTACACCTTC. Translation gives CASRPGLNYGYTF.

The chain has TRBV5-1 and TRBJ1-3; D remains ambiguous. V shed 0 bases and J shed 8 bases, with 15 bases lying between them. Per germline, CDR1 SGHRS and CDR2 YFSETQ. The length of the CDR3 is 15 residues. The CDR3: CASSLAPRHQDTIYF. The CDR3 DNA reads as TGCGCCAGCAGCTTGGCCCCCCGACACCAAGACACCATATATTTT.

V usage is TRBV2 and J usage is TRBJ2-7, with TRBD2 matching over 10 bases. Germline CDR1 is SNHLY and CDR2 is FYNNEI. Trimming removed 4 bases from V and 3 bases from J; junction bases left unmatched: 3. CDR3 length: 14 amino acids. The CDR3, as DNA: TGTGCCAGCAGTGTCGCTAGCGGGGGCTACGAGCAGTACTTC. This translates into CASSVASGGYEQYF. Together with reference TRBV2 and TRBJ2-7, the CDR3 gives the full variable domain: EPEVTQTPSHQVTQMGQEVILRCVPISNHLYFYWYRQILGQKVEFLVSFYNNEISEKSEIFDDQFSVERPDGSNFTLKIRSTKLEDSAMYFCASSVASGGYEQYFGPGTRLTVT.

The gene calls are TRBV7-9 and TRBJ1-5; D ambiguous. The V gene's germline CDR1 is SEHNR and CDR2 FQNEAQ (reference sequence). The V end lost 3 bases, the J end lost 2 bases, and 8 bases lay between the germline ends. CDR3 length: 14 residues. CDR3 loop: CASSFSVGNQPQHF. The CDR3 DNA is TGTGCCAGCAGCTTTAGCGTGGGCAATCAGCCCCAGCATTTT.

The chain couples TRBV6-1 to TRBJ1-3, with D maybe TRBD1 (5 bases). Per germline, CDR1 MNHNS and CDR2 SASEGT. Trimming removed 8 bases at V and 2 bases at J, with 10 bases between. The CDR3 contains 13 residues. CDR3 nucleotides: TGTGCCAGCTTGGACATGGCTGGAAACACCATATATTTT. Translating it yields CASLDMAGNTIYF.

In its sample, this clone was seen once. The chain joins TRBV2 to TRBJ1-2, with 10 bases that match TRBD1. Germline V gene data show CDR1 as SNHLY and CDR2 as FYNNEI. After removal of 4 bases from V and 4 bases from J, the junction contained 9 bases not matched to a gene. The CDR3 runs 16 residues. CDR3: CASSVVGQGFFYGYTF. CDR3 nucleotides: TGTGCCAGCAGTGTGGTGGGACAGGGGTTCTTCTATGGCTACACCTTC.

This chain joins TRBV11-3 and TRBJ2-3; 14 nucleotides agree with TRBD2. This CDR3 region has 17 residues. The V gene end was trimmed by 5 bases and the J gene end by 2 bases; junction bases not matched to a gene: 6. Germline assignment: CDR1 SGHNT and CDR2 YENEEA. DNA of the CDR3: TGTGCCAGCAGCCCAGGGACTAGCGGGAGAAACACAGATACGCAGTATTTT. This encodes CASSPGTSGRNTDTQYF.

V gene TRBV28 combines with J gene TRBJ2-7, with TRBD1 matching 7 bases. The CDR3 spans 13 residues. V shed 6 bases and J 6 bases; nucleotides not matched to a gene: 8. The germline V gene has CDR1 MDHEN and CDR2 SYDVKM. The CDR3 DNA follows: TGTGCCAGCAGCCGCCCGACAGGGCTCGAGCAGTACTTC. Translation gives CASSRPTGLEQYF.

The V call is TRBV2, the J call TRBJ2-3; a weak D match, TRBD1 (5 bases). Per the germline V gene, CDR1 is SNHLY and CDR2 is FYNNEI. With 4 bases removed from V and 4 bases from J, the gap between germline ends came to 15 bases. The CDR3 totals 15 residues. CDR3 in DNA: TGTGCCAGCAGTGGGGTAGGGGCCCTGGCAGATACGCAGTATTTT. Residues: CASSGVGALADTQYF. The full variable domain, its missing parts supplied by reference TRBV2 and TRBJ2-3, is EPEVTQTPSHQVTQMGQEVILRCVPISNHLYFYWYRQILGQKVEFLVSFYNNEISEKSEIFDDQFSVERPDGSNFTLKIRSTKLEDSAMYFCASSGVGALADTQYFGPGTRLTVL.

About this clone itself: The junction and the germline gene differ at one end; a read error may be behind it. The chain is built from TRBV5-4 and TRBJ2-2; 7 bases map to TRBD1. The CDR3 consists of 14 residues. Germline V gene lookup returns CDR1 SGHNT and CDR2 YYREEE (reference sequence). CDR3 region: CASSETGDTGELFF. In DNA, the CDR3 is TGTGCTAGCAGCGAAACAGGGGACACCGGGGAGCTGTTTTTT.

The chain joins TRBV10-2 to TRBJ2-1; 8 nucleotides agree with TRBD1. Losses at the gene ends were 0 bases for V and 4 bases for J; bases not matched to a gene: 2. The germline gives CDR1 WSHSY, CDR2 SAAADI. The CDR3 contains 15 residues. Here the CDR3 DNA reads TGCGCCAGCAGTGAGTCCTACAGGGGGTACAATGAGCAGTTCTTC. As protein: CASSESYRGYNEQFF.

V gene TRBV11-3 combines with J gene TRBJ2-2; 11 positions match TRBD2. The CDR3 consists of 16 residues. J gave up 3 bases and V 2 bases, and 2 bases lay outside the gene matches. Germline V gene data show CDR1 as SGHNT and CDR2 as YENEEA. The CDR3 nucleotides read TGTGCCAGCAGCTTACTAGCGGGGGGTCACACCGGGGAGCTGTTTTTT. This encodes CASSLLAGGHTGELFF.

The chain links TRBV19 to TRBJ1-5; D is possibly TRBD1 (6 bases). Per the germline V gene, CDR1 is LNHDA and CDR2 is SQIVND (reference sequence). CDR3 size: 18 residues. V was trimmed by 0 bases and J by 4 bases, leaving 19 bases between them. CDR3 nucleotides: TGTGCCAGTAGTATAGATCGGGGTAACAGGGCGGAAAATCAGCCCCAGCATTTT. It is translated as CASSIDRGNRAENQPQHF.

This rearrangement joins TRBV28 to TRBJ2-5; D is perhaps TRBD2 (5 bases). CDR3 length: 15 residues. Trimming took 3 bases from V and 2 from J, leaving 13 bases between them. From germline, CDR1 is MDHEN and CDR2 SYDVKM. CDR3 loop: CASSFPKGVQETQYF. For the CDR3, the DNA is TGTGCCAGCAGTTTCCCAAAGGGAGTACAAGAGACCCAGTACTTC. Full variable domain (outside the CDR3, taken from reference TRBV28 and TRBJ2-5): DVKVTQSSRYLVKRTGEKVFLECVQDMDHENMFWYRQDPGLGLRLIYFSYDVKMKEKGDIPEGYSVSREKKERFSLILESASTNQTSMYLCASSFPKGVQETQYFGPGTRLLVL.

The chain joins TRBV7-6 to TRBJ2-1; 7 bases agree with TRBD2. CDR1 SGHVS and CDR2 FNYEAQ come from the germline V gene. This CDR3 has 17 residues. The V gene end was trimmed by 3 bases and the J gene end by 5 bases; junction bases not matched to a gene: 13. The CDR3 nucleotides are TGTGCCAGCAGCTTTACTAGCGCAGCTAATGGGAACAATGAGCAGTTCTTC. Protein sequence: CASSFTSAANGNNEQFF.

This clone was detected only once. This chain connects TRBV7-9 to TRBJ2-2; 13 bases fit TRBD2. CDR3 length: 15 residues. Germline assignment: CDR1 SEHNR and CDR2 FQNEAQ (reference sequence). After removal of 3 bases from V and 6 bases from J, the junction contained 1 base not matched to a gene. CDR3 protein: CASSFGLAGAGELFF. The CDR3 nucleotides are TGTGCCAGCAGCTTTGGACTAGCGGGAGCCGGGGAGCTGTTTTTT.

DNA of the CDR3: TGTGCCAGACCAAGCGGGGGGGATGCGTATGAGCAGTTCTTC. This translates into CARPSGGDAYEQFF. The chain employs TRBV19 and TRBJ2-1; 10 nucleotides align to TRBD2. Germline V lookup: CDR1 LNHDA, CDR2 SQIVND (reference sequence). This CDR3 is 14 amino acids long. Trimming at V came to 9 bases and at J to 8 bases, leaving 10 bases not matched to a gene.

The chain recombines TRBV6-1 with TRBJ1-3, with D uncertain. Germline CDR1 MNHNS, CDR2 SASEGT. Trimming cost V 4 bases and J 0 bases, with 10 bases left between them. The CDR3 loop spans 15 amino acids. CDR3 nucleotides: TGTGCCAGCAGTGTGACTCTCAGCTCTGGAAACACCATATATTTT. Translation: CASSVTLSSGNTIYF.